Each of the 20 T cell receptor beta chains below was sequenced from the same sample in a study of Graves' ophthalmopathy and Graves' hyperthyroidism. Researchers took RNA transcripts and amplified TCR beta CDR3 regions from them. The library came from an HTBI-primed first-round RT-PCR and a second-round multiplex PCR. TCRdb used MiXCR to reprocess the multiplex PCR reads, holding one entry per CDR3 protein. Here the sample spans a few hundred thousand distinct CDR3 sequences, 20% to 25% being singletons. Sequenced: peripheral blood. These receptors came from a woman between 45 and 60 years old with Graves' ophthalmopathy.

There are many counts of this clonotype. The CDR3 loop reads CAWREQINTEAFF. CDR3 nucleotides: TGTGCCTGGAGGGAACAGATTAACACTGAAGCTTTCTTT. V usage is TRBV30 and J usage is TRBJ1-1; D not certain. Germline V gene sequence: CDR1 GTSNPN, CDR2 SVGIG (reference sequence). The CDR3 is made up of 13 amino acids. V dropped 3 bases and J dropped 2 bases, with 10 bases sitting between them. Filled out from reference TRBV30 and TRBJ1-1, the complete variable domain reads SQTIHQWPATLVQPVGSPLSLECTVEGTSNPNLYWYRQAAGRGLQLLFYSVGIGQISSEVPQNLSASRPQDRQFILSSKKLLLSDSGFYLCAWREQINTEAFFGQGTRLTVV.

This clonotype appeared many times. V usage is TRBV12-3 or TRBV12-4 and J usage is TRBJ1-3; D not resolved. CDR3 length equals 13 residues. The V gene lost 7 bases and the J gene lost 6 bases, with 13 bases spanning the gap. Written as DNA, the CDR3 is TGTGCCAGCACGTCATGGGTTGAAAACACCATATATTTT. Amino acid sequence: CASTSWVENTIYF.

This clonotype was counted a few times. This chain connects TRBV10-2 to TRBJ1-2; TRBD1 is a possible D gene (6 bases). The CDR3 consists of 13 residues. Trimming cost V 7 bases and J 4 bases, with 13 bases left between them. Germline V gene sequence: CDR1 WSHSY, CDR2 SAAADI. The CDR3 region is CASTPDRLYGYTF. The CDR3 DNA is TGCGCCAGCACCCCGGACAGACTCTATGGCTACACCTTC.

This clonotype was detected many times. The rearrangement links TRBV30 to TRBJ1-1, with 7 nucleotides matching TRBD1. The germline V gene has CDR1 GTSNPN and CDR2 SVGIG (reference sequence). CDR3 length: 13 amino acids. J was trimmed by 4 bases and V by 2 bases; bases with no gene match: 4. CDR3 in amino acids: CAWSNRGFTEAFF. For the CDR3, the DNA is TGTGCCTGGAGTAACAGGGGCTTCACTGAAGCTTTCTTT.

In this sample, this clonotype turned up many times. The chain links TRBV10-3 to TRBJ1-1; TRBD1 matches at 7 bases. CDR3 size: 14 residues. Per the germline V gene, CDR1 is ENHRY and CDR2 is SYGVKD. V lost 6 bases, J lost 1 base, and 5 bases stayed unmatched. DNA of the CDR3: TGTGCCATCAGCCCGGGACAGAGGAACACTGAAGCTTTCTTT. Residues: CAISPGQRNTEAFF.

In this sample, this clonotype turned up many times. This chain links TRBV2 with TRBJ1-1, with TRBD1 matching 8 bases. Germline assignment: CDR1 SNHLY and CDR2 FYNNEI. Unmatched junction bases numbered 5, after V lost 7 bases and J lost 4 bases. The CDR3 runs 13 residues. CDR3 nucleotide sequence: TGTGCCAGCAAAACTACAGGGGGCACTGAAGCTTTCTTT. It yields the protein CASKTTGGTEAFF.

The V gene is TRBV7-6, the J gene TRBJ1-1; D remains unclear. The CDR3 has 13 residues. Trimming pared 2 bases from V and 5 bases from J, leaving 9 bases between. CDR1 and CDR2 from the germline V gene are SGHVS and FNYEAQ. The CDR3 region has the DNA TGTGCCAGCAGCTTAAATGAGGAGACTGAAGCTTTCTTT. Translated: CASSLNEETEAFF.

The rearrangement uses TRBV12-3 or TRBV12-4 and TRBJ1-5, with D hard to call. The CDR3 runs 14 residues. Trimming left V 7 bases short and J 6 bases short, with 16 bases between. The CDR3 nucleotides read TGTGCCAGCACCTTGCGAGGAGGCGGTCAGCCCCAGCATTTT. It codes for CASTLRGGGQPQHF.

The sample holds many counts of this clonotype. This chain connects TRBV12-3 or TRBV12-4 to TRBJ1-1, with 10 bases fitting TRBD1. The CDR3 has 14 amino acids. J gave up 5 bases and V 6 bases, and 6 bases lay outside the gene matches. The CDR3 DNA is TGTGCCAGCAGACCGACAGGGGGCAGGACTGAAGCTTTCTTT. Translated, it gives CASRPTGGRTEAFF.

This clonotype was observed many times. The chain carries TRBV25-1 and TRBJ1-1, with 7 bases fitting TRBD1. Trimming removed 5 bases from V and 5 bases from J; junction bases left unmatched: 8. CDR3 length equals 14 residues. From germline, CDR1 is MGHDK and CDR2 SYGVNS. CDR3 residues: CASSQTGIYTEAFF. CDR3 nucleotides: TGTGCCAGCAGTCAGACAGGGATTTATACTGAAGCTTTCTTT.

This clonotype was counted at least ten times. V is TRBV7-6 and J is TRBJ2-7, with D possibly matching TRBD1 (6 bases). V was shortened by 1 base and J by 2 bases, with 15 bases between the two germline ends. Germline CDR1 SGHVS, CDR2 FNYEAQ. CDR3 size: 16 residues. The CDR3 is CASSLDGGSGAYEQYF. Here the CDR3 DNA reads TGTGCCAGCAGCTTAGACGGTGGCTCAGGGGCCTACGAGCAGTACTTC.

On this clonotype itself: A read error may be the cause here, since a much bigger clone is one base away. The final CDR3 position lacks the conserved phenylalanine or tryptophan, pointing to a likely read error. V usage is TRBV20-1 and J usage is TRBJ1-2, with 7 positions matching TRBD1. This CDR3 contains 15 residues. Unmatched junction bases numbered 14, after V lost 6 bases and J lost 4 bases. The germline CDR1 and CDR2 sequences are DFQATT and SNEGSKA (reference sequence). CDR3 sequence (DNA): TGCAGTGCCCATGAATATGACAGGGTCCTCTATGGCTACACCCTC. This encodes CSAHEYDRVLYGYTL.

This clonotype was seen a few times. This rearrangement joins TRBV7-3 to TRBJ2-2; TRBD1 aligns across 10 bases. This CDR3 has 15 amino acids. V gave up 5 bases and J gave up 2 bases; unmatched junction bases: 2. CDR1 and CDR2 (germline): SGHTA, FQGTGA. The CDR3 loop reads CASSGDRGNTGELFF. In nucleotides, the CDR3 is TGTGCCAGCAGCGGGGACAGGGGAAACACCGGGGAGCTGTTTTTT.

The genes are TRBV7-2 and TRBJ2-5; D is perhaps TRBD1 (5 bases). V was pared by 5 bases and J by 5 bases, with 15 bases between. CDR1 and CDR2 from the germline V gene are SGHTA and FQGNSA. This CDR3 comprises 14 residues. This CDR3 reads CASSLQVGRETQYF. CDR3 nucleotides: TGTGCCAGCAGCCTACAGGTCGGGCGGGAGACCCAGTACTTC.

This clonotype showed up many times. The V and J genes are TRBV6-1 and TRBJ2-7; 7 bases line up with TRBD2. After removal of 6 bases from V and 4 bases from J, the junction contained 12 bases not matched to a gene. Germline-derived CDR1 and CDR2 are MNHNS and SASEGT. There are 15 residues in the CDR3. CDR3 sequence reads: CASRTGASGEYEQYF. The CDR3 DNA sequence: TGTGCCAGCAGAACTGGGGCTAGCGGAGAGTACGAGCAGTACTTC.

Only a few counts were recorded for this clonotype. The rearrangement uses TRBV5-1 and TRBJ1-1; D gene uncertain. There are 15 residues in the CDR3. In germline, CDR1 is SGHRS, CDR2 YFSETQ. V was clipped by 0 bases and J by 7 bases, with 16 bases between them. The CDR3 protein is CASSLAEAVPVEAFF. CDR3 coding DNA: TGCGCCAGCAGCTTGGCCGAAGCGGTTCCGGTTGAAGCTTTCTTT.

This clonotype was seen many times. V gene TRBV12-3 or TRBV12-4 combines with J gene TRBJ1-2; D is ambiguous. This CDR3 is built from 12 residues. V dropped 6 bases and J dropped 7 bases, with 12 bases sitting between them. The CDR3 bases are TGTGCCAGCAGCGAGTCAAGGGCTGGCTACACCTTC. Protein: CASSESRAGYTF.

This clonotype was detected many times. V is TRBV25-1 and J is TRBJ2-7, with D maybe TRBD1 (6 bases). CDR1 is MGHDK, CDR2 SYGVNS, per germline. This CDR3 spans 14 amino acids. Between the trimmed V and J ends, which lost 3 bases and 4 bases, there was a span of 13 bases. The CDR3 loop reads CASSDSGRGYEQYF. The DNA for the CDR3 is TGTGCCAGCAGTGATTCGGGCAGGGGTTACGAGCAGTACTTC.

This clonotype was counted at least ten times. The chain joins TRBV20-1 to TRBJ1-1; tentative D call: TRBD1 (5 bases). With 1 base removed from V and 3 bases from J, the gap between germline ends came to 12 bases. The length of the CDR3 is 14 residues. Germline values: CDR1 DFQATT, CDR2 SNEGSKA (reference sequence). CDR3 bases: TGCAGTGCTAGAGCCGGGGGTGTGGACACTGAAGCTTTCTTT. As protein: CSARAGGVDTEAFF.

This clonotype occurred many times. The J gene is TRBJ2-7, the V gene TRBV13; D remains unclear. CDR3 length: 13 residues. Trimming removed 6 bases from V and 3 bases from J, with 12 bases in between. Germline loops: CDR1 PRHDT, CDR2 FYEKMQ (reference sequence). Here the CDR3 reads CASRSGFDYEQYF. The DNA of the CDR3 is TGTGCCAGCAGATCTGGGTTTGACTACGAGCAGTACTTC.